Shown below are 31 T cell receptor beta chains from a single sample sequenced in a study of cytomegalovirus exposure and HLA in healthy donors. The study ran its PCR with 60 Vbeta and 13 Jbeta primers. Sequencing was performed with immunoSEQ multiplex PCR; in TCRdb, only in-frame clones are kept and a portion is missing. The repertoire includes 50,000 to 75,000 clones, roughly 84% of them detected once, and approximately 1.5% sits in the top ten. Sequencing was carried out using PBMCs. The receptors come from a human donor in good health.

The chain is built from TRBV7-2 and TRBJ2-1; TRBD1 aligns across 12 bases. Losses at the gene ends were 5 bases for V and 8 bases for J; bases not matched to a gene: 7. CDR1 is SGHTA and CDR2 is FQGNSA in the germline V gene. The CDR3 runs 15 residues. CDR3 sequence (DNA): TGTGCCAGCAGCACCCGGGACAGGGGGCGGTATGAGCAGTTCTTC. This sequence encodes CASSTRDRGRYEQFF.

This clone appeared a few times. The same CDR3 arises from other DNA sequences in this sample as well. V and J are TRBV6-5 and TRBJ1-2; D perhaps matches TRBD1 (6 bases). V lost 0 bases and J 6 bases, leaving 14 bases between the germline ends. The germline V gene encodes CDR1 MNHEY and CDR2 SVGAGI. The CDR3 spans 15 residues. CDR3 loop: CASSYSRGGADGYTF. Written as DNA, the CDR3 is TGTGCCAGCAGTTACTCGAGGGGGGGCGCGGATGGCTACACCTTC.

The chain joins TRBV5-6 to TRBJ2-1, with 12 nucleotides matching TRBD2. Germline CDR1 and CDR2: SGHDT and YYEEEE. V lost 4 bases and J lost 3; bases outside the gene matches: 2. The CDR3 is 15 amino acids. CDR3 nucleotide sequence: TGTGCCAGCAGCACTAGCGGGGGGCTCTACAATGAGCAGTTCTTC. It encodes CASSTSGGLYNEQFF.

The rearrangement joins TRBV19 to TRBJ1-1; TRBD1 might be the D (5 bases). Germline V gene sequence: CDR1 LNHDA, CDR2 SQIVND (reference sequence). Trimming pared 6 bases from V and 5 bases from J, leaving 13 bases between. This CDR3 contains 13 residues. The DNA for the CDR3 is TGTGCCAGTAGCGACGGGGGGTGGACTGAAGCTTTCTTT. Translated: CASSDGGWTEAFF.

J is TRBJ2-1 and V is TRBV10-3, with 8 bases identical to TRBD2. In germline, CDR1 is ENHRY, CDR2 SYGVKD. The length of the CDR3 is 15 residues. The junction had 2 bases not matched to a gene; V was cut back by 0 bases and J by 4 bases. The DNA for the CDR3 is TGTGCCATCAGTGAGTCAACTAGCGGTTACAATGAGCAGTTCTTC. It specifies CAISESTSGYNEQFF.

V and J are TRBV5-3 and TRBJ2-1; D is possibly TRBD2 (5 bases). TRBV5-3 carries the ORF label, with uncertain function. The CDR3 totals 13 residues. V was trimmed by 2 bases and J by 3 bases, leaving 6 bases between them. For the CDR3, the DNA is TGTGCCAGAAGCTTCGGAGGCTACAATGAGCAGTTCTTC. Its protein is CARSFGGYNEQFF.

The rearrangement joins TRBV2 to TRBJ1-4; no firm D call. There are 16 residues in the CDR3. Germline V gene lookup returns CDR1 SNHLY and CDR2 FYNNEI. The V gene lost 7 bases and the J gene lost 4 bases, with 19 bases spanning the gap. In DNA form, the CDR3 reads TGTGCCAGCACCGAATCTCTTACGAGGGTTAATGAAAAACTGTTTTTT. It translates to CASTESLTRVNEKLFF. Full variable domain (remainder filled in from reference TRBV2 and TRBJ1-4): EPEVTQTPSHQVTQMGQEVILRCVPISNHLYFYWYRQILGQKVEFLVSFYNNEISEKSEIFDDQFSVERPDGSNFTLKIRSTKLEDSAMYFCASTESLTRVNEKLFFGSGTQLSVL.

The rearrangement uses TRBV19 and TRBJ2-7; 7 bases agree with TRBD1. The CDR3 totals 14 residues. Trimming at V came to 4 bases and at J to 4 bases, leaving 7 bases not matched to a gene. CDR1 LNHDA and CDR2 SQIVND come from the germline V gene (reference sequence). DNA for the CDR3: TGTGCCAGTAGTACCTTAAGGACAGGTTACGAGCAGTACTTC. As protein: CASSTLRTGYEQYF.

This sequence joins TRBV7-9 and TRBJ2-3, with TRBD1 as a possible D gene (6 bases). The germline V gene has CDR1 SEHNR and CDR2 FQNEAQ (reference sequence). V shed 1 base and J shed 0 bases, with 11 bases lying between them. This CDR3 region has 16 residues. The CDR3 nucleotides read TGTGCCAGCAGCTTAGTGGGACACCCTAGCACAGATACGCAGTATTTT. Its protein is CASSLVGHPSTDTQYF.

The rearrangement links TRBV29-1 to TRBJ1-1; D ambiguous. This CDR3 has 13 residues. Per germline, CDR1 SQVTM and CDR2 ANQGSEA. Trimming stripped 0 bases from V and 1 base from J, with 6 bases between. CDR3 protein: CSVEESRNTEAFF. DNA for the CDR3: TGCAGCGTTGAAGAGTCCAGGAACACTGAAGCTTTCTTT.

This clone was detected only a few times. J is TRBJ2-7 and V is TRBV9; TRBD2 matches 9 bases. V dropped 6 bases and J dropped 5; count of bases not matched to a gene: 9. This CDR3 has 14 residues. The germline V gene encodes CDR1 SGDLS and CDR2 YYNGEE. CDR3 sequence reads: CASNPGLAANEQYF. The CDR3 nucleotides read TGTGCCAGCAATCCGGGACTAGCTGCCAACGAGCAGTACTTC.

The chain joins TRBV4-2 to TRBJ2-2; D possibly corresponds to TRBD2 (5 bases). Germline CDR1 and CDR2: LGHNA and YNFKEQ. The CDR3 length is 14 residues. Trimming took 0 bases from V and 11 from J, leaving 13 bases between them. CDR3 residues: CASSQDYGGGELFF. The CDR3 coding sequence is TGTGCCAGCAGCCAAGATTATGGAGGAGGAGAGCTGTTTTTT.

This clone was detected once. The chain employs TRBV10-1 and TRBJ1-5; no clear D. V lost 6 bases and J 5 bases, leaving 2 bases between the germline ends. The germline gives CDR1 WNHNN, CDR2 SYGVQD (reference sequence). This CDR3 contains 10 residues. The DNA of the CDR3 is TGCGCCAGCAGCGATCAGCCCCAGCATTTT. The encoded protein is CASSDQPQHF.

In its sample, this clone was seen a few times. This chain links TRBV6-1 with TRBJ2-1, with 8 nucleotides matching TRBD2. The CDR3 contains 18 residues. The germline V gene has CDR1 MNHNS and CDR2 SASEGT. The junction had 15 bases not matched to a gene; V was cut back by 0 bases and J by 8 bases. The CDR3: CASSEADYVAGKGHEQFF. The CDR3 DNA follows: TGTGCCAGCAGTGAAGCGGACTACGTAGCGGGGAAAGGGCATGAGCAGTTCTTC.

The chain couples TRBV27 to TRBJ1-5, with D perhaps matching TRBD1 (5 bases). The germline CDR1 and CDR2 sequences are MNHEY and SMNVEV (reference sequence). The CDR3 has 14 residues. V was clipped by 3 bases and J by 4 bases, with 10 bases between them. The CDR3 region has the DNA TGTGCCAGCAGTTTTGCAGGGTATAATCAGCCCCAGCATTTT. It translates to CASSFAGYNQPQHF.

DNA for the CDR3: TGTGCCAGCAGCTTAAGTAGCGGGGGAACGGGTGAGCAGTTCTTC. It encodes CASSLSSGGTGEQFF. The V call is TRBV7-3, the J call TRBJ2-1; 9 positions match TRBD2. This CDR3 spans 15 amino acids. V was pared by 1 base and J by 9 bases, with 7 bases of the junction left unmatched. From germline, CDR1 is SGHTA and CDR2 FQGTGA.

The chain employs TRBV7-3 and TRBJ2-3; 7 bases are shared with TRBD1. The CDR3 runs to 14 residues. J gave up 6 bases and V 4 bases, and 7 bases lay outside the gene matches. CDR1 and CDR2 (germline): SGHTA, FQGTGA. For the CDR3, the DNA is TGTGCCAGCAGCTCCCTCGAGGGGGCTGATACGCAGTATTTT. It yields the protein CASSSLEGADTQYF.

In this sample, this clone turned up once. The chain combines TRBV9 with TRBJ1-1; D unclear. CDR3 size: 14 residues. CDR1 SGDLS and CDR2 YYNGEE come from the germline V gene. V dropped 0 bases and J dropped 3 bases, with 9 bases sitting between them. The CDR3 loop is CASSVAQVDTEAFF. CDR3 bases: TGTGCCAGCAGCGTAGCTCAGGTCGACACTGAAGCTTTCTTT.

The chain joins TRBV19 to TRBJ1-4; a possible D gene is TRBD1 (6 bases). Trimming shortened V by 4 bases and J by 6 bases, and 12 bases separated the two germline ends. This CDR3 has 14 residues. CDR1 is LNHDA and CDR2 is SQIVND in the germline V gene (reference sequence). The CDR3 is CASSKQGWDEKLFF. Written as DNA, the CDR3 is TGTGCCAGTAGTAAACAGGGATGGGATGAAAAACTGTTTTTT.

This chain joins TRBV28 and TRBJ2-6, with TRBD2 as a possible D gene (6 bases). This CDR3 is built from 15 residues. The germline V and J ends were trimmed by 6 bases and 4 bases, with 13 bases remaining between them. CDR1 MDHEN and CDR2 SYDVKM come from the germline V gene. CDR3 in DNA: TGTGCCAGCAGAAGACCACGGGAGGGGGCCAACGTCCTGACTTTC. Its translation: CASRRPREGANVLTF.

This chain connects TRBV27 to TRBJ2-3, with TRBD2 identical over 12 bases. This CDR3 region has 18 residues. The V gene's germline CDR1 is MNHEY and CDR2 SMNVEV (reference sequence). V lost 5 bases to trimming and J lost 2 bases; unmatched junction nucleotides: 11. This chain's CDR3 is CASSLVLAGGPHTDTQYF. DNA of the CDR3: TGTGCCAGCAGTCTAGTCCTAGCGGGAGGGCCCCACACAGATACGCAGTATTTT.

The CDR3 here is CAWGYQGGVAFF. CDR3 DNA sequence: TGTGCCTGGGGGTACCAGGGCGGCGTTGCTTTCTTT. The chain recombines TRBV30 with TRBJ1-1, with D possibly TRBD1 on 5 matching bases. The CDR3 has 12 residues. The germline CDR1 and CDR2 sequences are GTSNPN and SVGIG (reference sequence). Trimming took 5 bases from V and 11 from J, leaving 18 bases between them.

The chain has TRBV4-1 and TRBJ2-7, with D maybe TRBD2 (5 bases). Germline loops: CDR1 MGHRA, CDR2 YSYEKL. The CDR3 is 14 residues long. Trimming removed 1 base at V and 4 bases at J, with 11 bases between. The CDR3 region has the DNA TGCGCCAGCAGCCAAGCTGAGGGCTTTTACGAGCAGTACTTC. This sequence encodes CASSQAEGFYEQYF.

V gene TRBV5-1 combines with J gene TRBJ2-7, with 8 positions matching TRBD1. The CDR3 spans 17 residues. Trimming at V came to 4 bases and at J to 0 bases, leaving 12 bases not matched to a gene. Germline V gene sequence: CDR1 SGHRS, CDR2 YFSETQ. The CDR3, as DNA: TGCGCCAGCAGCCAGGACAGGGTCGCCCGAAGCTCCTACGAGCAGTACTTC. Encoded protein: CASSQDRVARSSYEQYF.

This clone was found once. The gene calls are TRBV2 and TRBJ1-2; 8 bases align to TRBD1. In germline, CDR1 is SNHLY, CDR2 FYNNEI. V shed 3 bases, J shed 1 base, and the junction held 4 bases outside the gene matches. This CDR3 has 15 residues. CDR3 amino acids: CASSDGTGGNYGYTF. DNA of the CDR3: TGTGCCAGCAGTGATGGAACAGGGGGTAACTATGGCTACACCTTC.

The chain joins TRBV19 to TRBJ2-6, with no clear D. CDR1 is LNHDA and CDR2 is SQIVND in the germline V gene (reference sequence). With 5 bases removed from V and 0 bases from J, the gap between germline ends came to 8 bases. The CDR3 covers 15 residues. CDR3 residues: CASSLQNSGANVLTF. The CDR3 DNA sequence: TGTGCCAGTAGTCTTCAGAACTCTGGGGCCAACGTCCTGACTTTC. The full variable domain, with the rest looked up from reference TRBV19 and TRBJ2-6, is DGGITQSPKYLFRKEGQNVTLSCEQNLNHDAMYWYRQDPGQGLRLIYYSQIVNDFQKGDIAEGYSVSREKKESFPLTVTSAQKNPTAFYLCASSLQNSGANVLTFGAGSRLTVL.

The CDR3 reads CASSPLGNTEAFF. Here the CDR3 DNA reads TGTGCCAGCAGCCCCCTAGGGAACACTGAAGCTTTCTTT. The chain carries TRBV4-2 and TRBJ1-1; D is unresolved. V dropped 4 bases and J dropped 1 base, with 7 bases sitting between them. The CDR3 consists of 13 residues. Germline-derived CDR1 and CDR2 are LGHNA and YNFKEQ.

The chain uses TRBV18 and TRBJ1-1; D might be TRBD1 (5 bases). The germline V gene has CDR1 KGHSH and CDR2 LQKENI. Trimming took off 2 bases at V and 8 bases at J, with 15 bases between the two ends. The CDR3 length is 14 residues. The CDR3 is CASSPNVGTEEAFF. The DNA of the CDR3 is TGTGCCAGCTCACCAAATGTCGGGACTGAGGAAGCTTTCTTT.

The rearrangement uses TRBV30 and TRBJ2-5, with a tentative D call TRBD1 (5 bases). V was trimmed by 2 bases and J by 5 bases, leaving 15 bases between them. Germline-derived CDR1 and CDR2 are GTSNPN and SVGIG (reference sequence). CDR3 length equals 14 residues. For the CDR3, the DNA is TGTGCCTGGAGTAAGGACATAAACGGGGAGACCCAGTACTTC. This encodes CAWSKDINGETQYF.

This clone was observed a single time. This chain connects TRBV10-3 to TRBJ1-1; a weak D match, TRBD1 (6 bases). V was trimmed by 6 bases and J by 1 base, leaving 9 bases between them. The germline V gene has CDR1 ENHRY and CDR2 SYGVKD. CDR3 length: 13 amino acids. The CDR3 spells CAIRNRENTEAFF. CDR3 DNA sequence: TGTGCCATCAGAAACAGGGAGAACACTGAAGCTTTCTTT.

This rearrangement joins TRBV11-3 to TRBJ1-6; 7 positions match TRBD1. This CDR3 has 14 residues. Unmatched junction bases numbered 3, after V lost 4 bases and J lost 6 bases. Germline V gene lookup returns CDR1 SGHNT and CDR2 YENEEA. The CDR3 loop is CASSSGTVNSPLHF. The DNA for the CDR3 is TGTGCCAGCAGCTCCGGGACAGTTAATTCACCCCTCCACTTT.